This passage covers 13 T cell receptor beta chains from one sample sequenced in a study of blood T cells in healthy people across ages. It was with a sample-barcoded 5' primer and a J-beta primer mix that a second PCR of about 7 to 12 cycles was run. TCRdb re-called the 5' RACE reads with MiXCR, one entry per CDR3 protein. The sample yields 780,000 or so distinct CDR3 sequences, 50% to 65% seen once. The sequenced material came from blood. The source is a man aged 80 or over in good health.

The chain uses TRBV6-5 and TRBJ2-3; 9 bases are a match to TRBD2. CDR1 and CDR2 from the germline V gene are MNHEY and SVGAGI. The junction had 4 bases not matched to a gene; V was cut back by 9 bases and J by 0 bases. The CDR3 covers 14 residues. The CDR3 protein is CASSSGRSTDTQYF. CDR3 bases: TGTGCCAGTTCAAGCGGGAGGAGCACAGATACGCAGTATTTT.

In regard to this clonotype: Germline and junction disagree at one end, which may indicate a read error. The gene calls are TRBV3-1 and TRBJ1-6, with D possibly being TRBD1 (6 bases). This CDR3 has 16 residues. Germline V CDR1 and CDR2: LGHDT, YNNKEL (reference sequence). For the CDR3, the DNA is TGTGCCAGCAGGCAAGAGTCCAGGGGAGAGAATTCACCCCTCCACTTT. Translating it yields CASRQESRGENSPLHF.

J is TRBJ1-1 and V is TRBV24-1, with TRBD1 as a possible D gene (6 bases). The V gene lost 5 bases and the J gene lost 6 bases, with 9 bases spanning the gap. Germline CDR1 KGHDR, CDR2 SFDVKD. The CDR3 has 12 amino acids. CDR3: CATSAAGAEAFF. The CDR3 region has the DNA TGTGCCACCAGTGCGGCAGGGGCTGAAGCTTTCTTT.

This chain uses TRBV7-6 with TRBJ2-3; 12 bases are shared with TRBD1. The CDR3 contains 17 residues. CDR1 SGHVS and CDR2 FNYEAQ come from the germline V gene. The V and J ends lost 2 bases and 14 bases, in that order; junction bases with no gene match: 17. The CDR3 DNA follows: TGTGCCAGCAGCTTATTGGGACAGGGGGCAACGCACAGATACGCGTATTTT. Translating gives CASSLLGQGATHRYAYF.

The gene calls are TRBV7-2 and TRBJ2-1; tentative D call: TRBD1 (5 bases). CDR1 and CDR2 (germline): SGHTA, FQGNSA. The CDR3 consists of 14 residues. Trimming left V 8 bases short and J 2 bases short, with 13 bases between. This CDR3 reads CASVYRPPYNEQFF. The CDR3 nucleotides are TGTGCCAGCGTCTACAGGCCGCCCTACAATGAGCAGTTCTTC.

This clonotype was counted once. The chain carries TRBV25-1 and TRBJ2-1; D uncertain. Trimming stripped 4 bases from V and 4 bases from J, with 11 bases between. Germline CDR1 MGHDK, CDR2 SYGVNS. The CDR3 is 14 residues long. The chain's CDR3 is CASSASPPYNEQFF. In DNA form, the CDR3 reads TGTGCCAGCAGTGCGTCCCCGCCTTACAATGAGCAGTTCTTC.

This rearrangement joins TRBV24-1 to TRBJ1-2; 7 bases align to TRBD1. The CDR3 contains 13 residues. The V gene end was trimmed by 2 bases and the J gene end by 13 bases; junction bases not matched to a gene: 9. Germline values: CDR1 KGHDR, CDR2 SFDVKD. CDR3 residues: CATSDSLTGHGTF. CDR3 bases: TGTGCCACCAGTGATTCATTGACAGGGCACGGCACCTTC.

In DNA, the CDR3 is TGTGCCAGCAGCCTCGGACAGGGTAATTCCCACGAGCAGTACTTC. It translates to CASSLGQGNSHEQYF. V is TRBV6-5 and J is TRBJ2-5; 8 nucleotides match TRBD1. The J call may not be correct, given that the DNA end is closer to TRBJ2-7. Germline V CDR1 and CDR2: MNHEY, SVGAGI. This CDR3 contains 15 residues.

V usage is TRBV7-9 and J usage is TRBJ2-1, with D possibly being TRBD1 (5 bases). This CDR3 has 13 residues. Germline V CDR1 and CDR2: SEHNR, FQNEAQ (reference sequence). V lost 5 bases to trimming and J lost 8 bases, with 13 bases between them. CDR3 bases: TGTGCCAGCAGCAGGATTTTACAGGATGAGCAGTTCTTC. Its protein product is CASSRILQDEQFF. Full variable domain (outside the CDR3, taken from reference TRBV7-9 and TRBJ2-1): DTGVSQNPRHKITKRGQNVTFRCDPISEHNRLYWYRQTLGQGPEFLTYFQNEAQLEKSRLLSDRFSAERPKGSFSTLEIQRTEQGDSAMYLCASSRILQDEQFFGPGTRLTVL.

This clonotype was counted only a few times. V usage is TRBV4-1 and J usage is TRBJ2-7, with 9 nucleotides matching TRBD2. The CDR3 consists of 18 residues. With 0 bases clipped from V and 7 bases from J, the junction kept 16 bases outside the gene matches. Germline V gives CDR1 MGHRA, CDR2 YSYEKL. CDR3 sequence: CASSQDSQREAQLGEQYF. For the CDR3, the DNA is TGCGCCAGCAGCCAAGATTCTCAGCGGGAGGCTCAACTGGGGGAGCAGTACTTC.

V is TRBV5-1 and J is TRBJ1-2, with a tentative D call TRBD1 (5 bases). The CDR3 has 15 amino acids. Trimming took 4 bases from V and 6 from J, leaving 19 bases between them. Germline CDR1 is SGHRS and CDR2 is YFSETQ. CDR3: CASSLGQGRADGYTF. For the CDR3, the DNA is TGCGCCAGCAGCCTCGGTCAGGGTCGAGCGGATGGCTACACCTTC. Full variable domain (outside the CDR3, taken from reference TRBV5-1 and TRBJ1-2): KAGVTQTPRYLIKTRGQQVTLSCSPISGHRSVSWYQQTPGQGLQFLFEYFSETQRNKGNFPGRFSGRQFSNSRSEMNVSTLELGDSALYLCASSLGQGRADGYTFGSGTRLTVV.

In this sample, this clonotype turned up a few times. The chain has TRBV27 and TRBJ1-2; 9 bases map to TRBD1. The CDR3 spans 15 residues. Trimming removed 10 bases from V and 2 bases from J; junction bases left unmatched: 11. Germline values: CDR1 MNHEY, CDR2 SMNVEV (reference sequence). As DNA, the CDR3 is TGTGCCACCACCACCGGGACAGGGAGGAACTATGGCTACACCTTC. Translation gives CATTTGTGRNYGYTF.

This clonotype showed up just once. J is TRBJ1-4 and V is TRBV12-3 or TRBV12-4; tentative D call: TRBD1 (5 bases). This CDR3 is 14 amino acids long. Trimming cost V 4 bases and J 7 bases, with 13 bases left between them. CDR3 amino acids: CASSSTAASEKLFF. Written as DNA, the CDR3 is TGTGCCAGCAGTTCGACAGCCGCGAGTGAAAAACTGTTTTTT.